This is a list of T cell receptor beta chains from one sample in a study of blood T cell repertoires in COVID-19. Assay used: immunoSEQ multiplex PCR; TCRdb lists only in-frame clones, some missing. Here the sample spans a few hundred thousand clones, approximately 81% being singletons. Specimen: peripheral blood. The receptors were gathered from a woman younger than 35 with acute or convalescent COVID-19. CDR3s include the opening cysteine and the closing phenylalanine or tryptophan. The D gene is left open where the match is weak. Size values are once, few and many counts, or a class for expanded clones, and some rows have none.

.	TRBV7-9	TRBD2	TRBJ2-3	CASSLARLAGTTDTQYF	TGTGCCAGCAGCTTAGCGAGGCTAGCGGGAACAACAGATACGCAGTATTTT
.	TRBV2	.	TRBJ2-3	CASSDSAADTQYF	TGTGCCAGCAGTGATAGCGCCGCAGATACGCAGTATTTT
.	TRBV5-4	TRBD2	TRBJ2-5	CASSRGLEETQYF	TGTGCCAGCAGCCGGGGACTAGAAGAGACCCAGTACTTC
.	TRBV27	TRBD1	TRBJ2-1	CASTPDRGPRRQFF	TGTGCCAGCACCCCGGACAGGGGTCCGCGCAGGCAGTTCTTC
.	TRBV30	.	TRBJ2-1	CAWSEGVSYNEQFF	TGTGCCTGGAGTGAGGGAGTCTCCTACAATGAGCAGTTCTTC
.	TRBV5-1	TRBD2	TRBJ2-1	CASSQGLAGHNEQFF	TGCGCCAGCAGCCAGGGACTAGCGGGACACAATGAGCAGTTCTTC
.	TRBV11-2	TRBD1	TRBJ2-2	CASSLGAQGASNTGELFF	TGTGCCAGCAGCTTAGGGGCACAGGGGGCCTCGAACACCGGGGAGCTGTTTTTT
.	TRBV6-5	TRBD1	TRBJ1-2	CASRAGQVYGYTF	TGTGCCAGCAGGGCCGGACAGGTCTATGGCTACACCTTC
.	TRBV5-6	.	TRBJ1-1	CASSLVGEGWGNTEAFF	TGTGCCAGCAGCTTGGTAGGGGAGGGTTGGGGGAACACTGAAGCTTTCTTT
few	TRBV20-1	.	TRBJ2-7	CSANLGYEQYF	TGCAGTGCTAATCTCGGCTACGAGCAGTACTTC
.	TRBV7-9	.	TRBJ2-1	CASSYSGLKGNEQFF	TGTGCCAGCAGTTATTCAGGGTTGAAGGGCAATGAGCAGTTCTTC
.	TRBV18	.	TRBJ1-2	CASSQDTTYGYTF	TGTGCCAGCTCACAGGACACGACCTATGGCTACACCTTC
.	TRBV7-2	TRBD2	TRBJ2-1	CASSLPPGGEQFF	TGTGCCAGCAGCTTACCGCCGGGGGGGGAGCAGTTCTTC
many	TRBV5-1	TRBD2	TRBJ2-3	CASSPGTRSDTQYF	TGCGCCAGCAGCCCGGGGACTAGGTCAGATACGCAGTATTTT
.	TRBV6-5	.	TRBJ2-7	CASSFPDPPYEQYF	TGTGCCAGCAGTTTCCCAGATCCTCCCTACGAGCAGTACTTC
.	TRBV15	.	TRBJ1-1	CATSRQGTEAFF	TGTGCCACCAGCAGGCAGGGTACTGAAGCTTTCTTT
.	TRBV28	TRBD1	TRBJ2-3	CASSFRDRKSTDTQYF	TGTGCCAGCAGTTTCCGGGACAGGAAGAGCACAGATACGCAGTATTTT
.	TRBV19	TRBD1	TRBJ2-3	CASSPGQGAVDTQYF	TGTGCCAGTAGTCCCGGACAGGGGGCGGTTGATACGCAGTATTTT
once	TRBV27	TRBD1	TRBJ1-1	CASSFLTGTGEHTEAFF	TGTGCCAGCAGTTTTTTAACCGGGACAGGGGAACACACTGAAGCTTTCTTT
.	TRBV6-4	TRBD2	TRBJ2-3	CASSDSGTSGTDTQYF	TGTGCCAGCAGTGACTCGGGGACTAGCGGCACAGATACGCAGTATTTT
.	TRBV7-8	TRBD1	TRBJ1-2	CASSPGTGWGYGYTF	TGTGCCAGCAGCCCCGGGACAGGGTGGGGCTATGGCTACACCTTC
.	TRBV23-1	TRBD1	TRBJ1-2	CASRPGGQSTPPNYGYTF	TGCGCCAGCCGCCCAGGGGGACAGTCCACCCCACCCAACTATGGCTACACCTTC
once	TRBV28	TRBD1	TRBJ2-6	CASRRTGVGANVLTF	TGTGCCAGCAGACGCACAGGGGTGGGGGCCAACGTCCTGACTTTC
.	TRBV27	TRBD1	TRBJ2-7	CASSFGTGLYEQYF	TGTGCCAGCAGTTTTGGGACAGGGCTCTACGAGCAGTACTTC
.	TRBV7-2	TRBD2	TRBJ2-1	CASSLRTSGDLSNEQFF	TGTGCCAGCAGCTTAAGGACTAGCGGGGACCTAAGCAATGAGCAGTTCTTC
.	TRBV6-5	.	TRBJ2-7	CASTGTGSSYEQYF	TGTGCCAGCACCGGGACTGGGAGCTCCTACGAGCAGTACTTC
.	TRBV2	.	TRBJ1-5	CASSGSRGSQPQHF	TGTGCCAGCAGTGGCTCCAGGGGAAGTCAGCCCCAGCATTTT
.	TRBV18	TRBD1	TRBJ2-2	CASSAGTGGPGELFF	TGTGCCAGCTCGGCGGGGACAGGGGGTCCCGGGGAGCTGTTTTTT
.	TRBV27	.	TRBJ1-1	CASRPTRENTEAFF	TGTGCCAGCAGACCCACTCGGGAGAACACTGAAGCTTTCTTT
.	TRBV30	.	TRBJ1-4	CAWRGVAGTIEKLFF	TGTGCCTGGAGAGGAGTGGCAGGGACTATTGAAAAACTGTTTTTT
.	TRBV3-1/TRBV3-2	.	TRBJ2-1	CASSQYHDSEVGFF	TGTGCCAGCAGCCAATACCACGACTCGGAGGTTGGGTTCTTC
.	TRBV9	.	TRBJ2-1	CASSGRDLLNEQFF	TGTGCCAGCAGCGGCCGGGACTTGCTCAATGAGCAGTTCTTC
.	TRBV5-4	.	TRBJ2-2	CASSQGGMVTGELFF	TGTGCCAGCAGCCAGGGGGGAATGGTCACCGGGGAGCTGTTTTTT
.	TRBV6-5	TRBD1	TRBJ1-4	CASSYGTGEKLFF	TGTGCCAGCAGCTACGGGACAGGGGAAAAACTGTTTTTT
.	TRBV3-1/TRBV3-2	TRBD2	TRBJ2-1	CASSPSGSSYNEQFF	TGTGCCAGCAGCCCGAGCGGGAGCTCCTACAATGAGCAGTTCTTC
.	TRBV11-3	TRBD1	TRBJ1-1	CASSFDRDTEAFF	TGTGCCAGCAGCTTCGACAGGGACACTGAAGCTTTCTTT
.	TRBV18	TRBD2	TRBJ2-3	CASSPQAGGPDTQYF	TGTGCCAGCTCACCACAAGCGGGAGGGCCAGATACGCAGTATTTT
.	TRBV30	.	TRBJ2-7	CAWSVSREQYF	TGTGCCTGGAGTGTGTCGAGGGAGCAGTACTTC
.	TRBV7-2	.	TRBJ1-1	CASSPRLGNTEAFF	TGTGCCAGCTCCCCCCGACTGGGTAACACTGAAGCTTTCTTT
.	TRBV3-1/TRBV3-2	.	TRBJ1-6	CASSQGTSYNSPLHF	TGTGCCAGCAGCCAAGGAACATCCTATAATTCACCCCTCCACTTT
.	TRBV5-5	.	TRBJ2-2	CASSFSGITGELFF	TGTGCCAGCAGCTTTTCCGGGATCACCGGGGAGCTGTTTTTT
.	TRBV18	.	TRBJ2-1	CASSPGVYNEQFF	TGTGCCAGCTCACCGGGAGTGTACAATGAGCAGTTCTTC
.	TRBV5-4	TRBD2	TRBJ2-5	CASSLTSGRERETQYF	TGTGCCAGCAGCCTGACTAGCGGGAGAGAACGGGAGACCCAGTACTTC
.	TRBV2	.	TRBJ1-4	CASSGGGAGEKLFF	TGTGCCAGCAGTGGGGGAGGGGCGGGTGAAAAACTGTTTTTT
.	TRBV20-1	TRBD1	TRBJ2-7	CSASDRDEQYF	TGCAGTGCCTCGGACAGGGACGAGCAGTACTTC
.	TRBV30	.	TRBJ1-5	CAWQPTGNNQPQHF	TGTGCCTGGCAACCCACAGGGAACAATCAGCCCCAGCATTTT
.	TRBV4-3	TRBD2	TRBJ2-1	CASSQDFLVTSGPGDEQFF	TGCGCCAGCAGCCAAGATTTCTTAGTGACTAGCGGTCCTGGGGATGAGCAGTTCTTC
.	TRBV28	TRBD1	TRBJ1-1	CASSLSGTGHAFF	TGTGCCAGCAGTTTATCGGGGACAGGGCATGCTTTCTTT
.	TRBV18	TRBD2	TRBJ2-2	CASSPLGSGTNTGELFF	TGTGCCAGCTCACCTCTTGGTAGCGGGACCAACACCGGGGAGCTGTTTTTT
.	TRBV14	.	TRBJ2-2	CASSRGDSAGELFF	TGTGCCAGCAGCCGAGGGGACTCTGCCGGGGAGCTGTTTTTT
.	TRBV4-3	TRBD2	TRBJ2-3	CASSQEREEFDTQYF	TGCGCCAGCAGCCAAGAGCGGGAGGAGTTTGATACGCAGTATTTT
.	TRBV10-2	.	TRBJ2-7	CASSEWASPYEQYF	TGCGCCAGCAGTGAATGGGCCAGCCCCTACGAGCAGTACTTC
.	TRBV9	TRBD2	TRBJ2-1	CASSVTSGRVTYNEQFF	TGTGCCAGCAGCGTAACTAGCGGGAGGGTCACCTACAATGAGCAGTTCTTC
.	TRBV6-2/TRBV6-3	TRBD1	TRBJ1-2	CASSYPGQNYGYTF	TGTGCCAGCAGTTACCCGGGACAGAACTATGGCTACACCTTC
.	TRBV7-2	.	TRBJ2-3	CASSLSPSTDTQYF	TGTGCCAGCAGCTTATCCCCTAGCACAGATACGCAGTATTTT
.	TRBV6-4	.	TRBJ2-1	CASSDPLALIDNEQFF	TGTGCCAGCAGTGACCCACTAGCACTGATAGATAATGAGCAGTTCTTC
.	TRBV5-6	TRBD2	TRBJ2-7	CASSMGLAGVFSYEQYF	TGTGCCAGCAGCATGGGACTAGCGGGAGTCTTTTCCTACGAGCAGTACTTC